This T cell receptor beta chain was captured in a study of blood T cell repertoires in COVID-19. The CDR3 totals 15 residues. Germline assignment: CDR1 SGHRS and CDR2 YFSETQ. The ends were cut back, 7 bases at V and 2 bases at J, with 17 bases in the middle. The repertoire was sequenced with immunoSEQ multiplex PCR; TCRdb's copy has only in-frame clones and lacks some. Of fewer than 200,000 clones listed, about 85% are singletons. The chain employs TRBV5-1 and TRBJ2-3, with no clear D. The specimen sequenced was peripheral blood. The TCR was taken from an elderly woman with COVID-19, enrolled during active disease. The CDR3 reads CASRNSPTATDTQYF. DNA for the CDR3: TGCGCCAGCCGAAACTCACCTACAGCCACAGATACGCAGTATTTT. Filled out from reference TRBV5-1 and TRBJ2-3, the complete variable domain reads KAGVTQTPRYLIKTRGQQVTLSCSPISGHRSVSWYQQTPGQGLQFLFEYFSETQRNKGNFPGRFSGRQFSNSRSEMNVSTLELGDSALYLCASRNSPTATDTQYFGPGTRLTVL.